These 4 T cell receptor beta chains were sequenced from one sample in a study of OX40 agonist ivuxolimab in advanced cancers. The protocol was immunoSEQ multiplex PCR, while the TCRdb copy is restricted to in-frame clones and leaves out a portion. Among fewer than 85,000 clones listed, 65% to 90% were seen once. This specimen was CD4+ or CD8+ T cells sorted from blood, taken in a trial of the OX40 agonist ivuxolimab. The origin of the receptors is an adult with an advanced solid tumor such as melanoma, head and neck, liver or kidney cancer.

The chain combines TRBV7-2 with TRBJ2-7; 10 bases map to TRBD2. CDR3 length: 15 residues. Germline loops: CDR1 SGHTA, CDR2 FQGNSA. V dropped 6 bases and J dropped 3; count of bases not matched to a gene: 8. The CDR3 DNA reads as TGTGCCAGCAGTATGGGTAGCGGGAGGCGCTACGAGCAGTACTTC. It is translated as CASSMGSGRRYEQYF.

The chain is built from TRBV4-3 and TRBJ1-2; no reliable D call. Trimming left V 0 bases short and J 3 bases short, with 11 bases between. This CDR3 comprises 15 residues. CDR1 LGHNA and CDR2 YSLEER come from the germline V gene. CDR3 in DNA: TGCGCCAGCAGCCAAGAGCCCGGTGTAGACTATGGCTACACCTTC. Protein product: CASSQEPGVDYGYTF.

V usage is TRBV5-6 and J usage is TRBJ1-2, with 7 bases fitting TRBD1. CDR1 and CDR2 (germline): SGHDT, YYEEEE. This CDR3 spans 15 amino acids. Unmatched junction bases numbered 6, after V lost 4 bases and J lost 0 bases. The CDR3 DNA is TGTGCCAGCAGCCCGGGACAGAGTGCTAACTATGGCTACACCTTC. Protein: CASSPGQSANYGYTF.

The chain combines TRBV19 with TRBJ1-4, with 7 bases identical to TRBD1. Unmatched junction bases numbered 10, after V lost 8 bases and J lost 10 bases. Germline V CDR1 and CDR2: LNHDA, SQIVND (reference sequence). The length of the CDR3 is 13 residues. The CDR3 nucleotides read TGTGCCAGTCTGCGGGGATCAGGGGGAAAACTGTTTTTT. Amino acid sequence: CASLRGSGGKLFF.